This TCR beta chain was observed in a study of spatial heterogeneity in lung cancer. Overall study: Taken at a median of approximately 2 years after resection, follow-up PBMC samples underwent sequencing when available. Sequences of the beta chain were consistently detected in greater numbers than alpha-chain sequences. Mean representation of each unique TCR and UMI combination in the raw reads exceeded nine occurrences.

Germline CDR1 and CDR2: SGHRS and YFSETQ. The CDR3 extends over 19 amino acids. V was clipped by 4 bases and J by 7 bases, with 30 bases between them. One entry per CDR3 protein results from TCRdb running MiXCR on the 5' RACE reads. The sample lists around 30,000 distinct CDR3 sequences; 4.5% to 7.5% were seen once. This clonotype was seen repeatedly, ten times or more. Time point given: blood at routine non-recurrence follow-up after resection. Whole RNA, which was extracted from tumor, nontumor lung tissue or frozen PBMC, was sequenced without any cell sorting. This chain uses TRBV5-1 with TRBJ2-1; tentatively, D is TRBD1 (5 bases). The source was PBMCs, collected at follow-up. This sequence originates from a male donor with early-stage non-small cell lung cancer. CDR3 amino acids: CASSRQPQNRFSKGNEQFF. CDR3 DNA: TGCGCCAGCAGCCGGCAACCTCAAAACAGGTTTTCTAAGGGTAATGAGCAGTTCTTC.